The T cell receptor (beta chain) described here comes from a study of blood T cell repertoires in COVID-19. Overall study: Sites across the United States, Italy and Spain contributed samples from acute and convalescent COVID-19. Sources were T cells, B-cell-depleted T cells, or PBMCs; the material itself was cDNA or gDNA.

Trimming shortened V by 5 bases and J by 7 bases, and 17 bases separated the two germline ends. Germline lookup yields CDR1 SGHDN and CDR2 FVKESK. CDR3 length: 15 amino acids. In the study's own analysis: Counts of nucleated cells, estimated from reference gene primer amplification, were obtained. Produced via immunoSEQ multiplex PCR; TCRdb's table is partial and in-frame only. The DNA was the basis for D and trimming; V, J and clone size are from that table. Counted here are about 75,000 clones, 75% to 95% occurring once; the ten biggest clones make up about 7%. The source is a human donor in a cohort sampled during active COVID-19. Sequencing was done on a sample of peripheral blood. This rearrangement joins TRBV14 to TRBJ2-2, with a possible D match to TRBD1 (5 bases). CDR3: CASSTRGWYIGELFF. CDR3 coding DNA: TGTGCCAGCAGCACAAGGGGCTGGTACATCGGGGAGCTGTTTTTT.